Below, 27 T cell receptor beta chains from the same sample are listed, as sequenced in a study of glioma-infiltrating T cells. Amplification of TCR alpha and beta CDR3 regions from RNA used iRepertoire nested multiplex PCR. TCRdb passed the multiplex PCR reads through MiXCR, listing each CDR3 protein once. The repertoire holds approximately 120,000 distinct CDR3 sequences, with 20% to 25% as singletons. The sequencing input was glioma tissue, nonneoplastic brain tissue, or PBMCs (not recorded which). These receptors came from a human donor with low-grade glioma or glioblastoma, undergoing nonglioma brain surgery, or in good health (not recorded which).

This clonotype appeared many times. CDR3 loop: CASSLRRGGFNEKLFF. DNA for the CDR3: TGTGCCAGCAGCCTTCGTCGGGGAGGATTTAATGAAAAACTGTTTTTT. The chain has TRBV7-9 and TRBJ1-4; no clear D. Germline values: CDR1 SEHNR, CDR2 FQNEAQ (reference sequence). CDR3 length: 16 residues. The ends were cut back, 5 bases at V and 4 bases at J, with 17 bases in the middle.

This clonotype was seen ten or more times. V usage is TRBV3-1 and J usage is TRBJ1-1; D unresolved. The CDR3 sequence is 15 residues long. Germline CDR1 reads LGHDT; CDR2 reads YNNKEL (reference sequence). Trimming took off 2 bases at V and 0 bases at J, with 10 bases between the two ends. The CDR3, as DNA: TGTGCCAGCAGCCAATTTGGGATTATGAACACTGAAGCTTTCTTT. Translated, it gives CASSQFGIMNTEAFF.

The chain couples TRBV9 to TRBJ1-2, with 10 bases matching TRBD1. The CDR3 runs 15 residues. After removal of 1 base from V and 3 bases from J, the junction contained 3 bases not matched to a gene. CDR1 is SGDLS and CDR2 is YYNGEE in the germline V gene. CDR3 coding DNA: TGTGCCAGCAGCGTAAGGGACAGGGGTCACTATGGCTACACCTTC. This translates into CASSVRDRGHYGYTF.

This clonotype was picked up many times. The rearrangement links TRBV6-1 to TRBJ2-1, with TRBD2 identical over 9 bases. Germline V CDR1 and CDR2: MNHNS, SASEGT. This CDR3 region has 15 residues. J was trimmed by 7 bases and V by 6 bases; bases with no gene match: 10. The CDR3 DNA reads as TGTGCCAGCAGGCAGACTAGCGGCCTAGGGAATGAGCAGTTCTTC. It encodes CASRQTSGLGNEQFF.

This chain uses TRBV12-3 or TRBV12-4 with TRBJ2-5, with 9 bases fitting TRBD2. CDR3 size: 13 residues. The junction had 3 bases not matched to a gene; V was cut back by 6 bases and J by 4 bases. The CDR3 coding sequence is TGTGCCAGCAGACAACTAGCGGGAGAGACCCAGTACTTC. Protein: CASRQLAGETQYF.

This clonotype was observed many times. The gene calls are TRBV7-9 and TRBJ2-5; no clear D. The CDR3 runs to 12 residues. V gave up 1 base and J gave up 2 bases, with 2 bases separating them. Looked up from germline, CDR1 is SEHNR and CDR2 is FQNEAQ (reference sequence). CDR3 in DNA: TGTGCCAGCAGCTTAGTTCAAGAGACCCAGTACTTC. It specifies CASSLVQETQYF.

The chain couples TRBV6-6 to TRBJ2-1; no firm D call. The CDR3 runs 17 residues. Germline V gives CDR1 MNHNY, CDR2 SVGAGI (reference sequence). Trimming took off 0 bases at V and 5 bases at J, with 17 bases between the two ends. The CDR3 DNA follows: TGTGCCAGCAGTTACTCGATTACCAGAAAGACACACAATGAGCAGTTCTTC. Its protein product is CASSYSITRKTHNEQFF.

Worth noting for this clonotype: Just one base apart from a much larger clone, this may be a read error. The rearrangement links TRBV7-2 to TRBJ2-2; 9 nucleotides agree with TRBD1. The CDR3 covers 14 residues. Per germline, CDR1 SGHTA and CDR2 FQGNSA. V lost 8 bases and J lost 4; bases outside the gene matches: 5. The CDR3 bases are TGTGCCAGCGGCTGGACAGGGGTCACCGGGGAGCTGTTTTTT. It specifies CASGWTGVTGELFF.

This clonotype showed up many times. The CDR3 DNA follows: TGTGCCAGCAGCTTATCCGGCCTTGGCGGCGAAAAACTGTTTTTT. Its protein product is CASSLSGLGGEKLFF. The V call is TRBV7-8, the J call TRBJ1-4, with D hard to call. CDR1 SGHVS and CDR2 FQNEAQ come from the germline V gene. The ends were cut back, 2 bases at V and 8 bases at J, with 15 bases in the middle. The CDR3 runs 15 residues.

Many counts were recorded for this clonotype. The CDR3: CASSTLPGLDEQFF. CDR3 nucleotides: TGTGCCAGTAGCACCCTCCCGGGGCTCGATGAGCAGTTCTTC. The rearrangement links TRBV19 to TRBJ2-1; perhaps D is TRBD1 or TRBD2 (5 bases each). The CDR3 covers 14 residues. Germline CDR1 and CDR2: LNHDA and SQIVND (reference sequence). The V and J ends lost 6 bases and 8 bases respectively, with 17 bases between them.

The CDR3 sequence: CASSQGWEQPQHF. CDR3 DNA sequence: TGCGCCAGCAGCCAGGGGTGGGAGCAGCCCCAGCATTTT. The J gene is TRBJ1-5, the V gene TRBV4-1; D gene uncertain. Trimming left V 3 bases short and J 7 bases short, with 10 bases between. CDR3 length: 13 amino acids. In germline, CDR1 is MGHRA, CDR2 YSYEKL.

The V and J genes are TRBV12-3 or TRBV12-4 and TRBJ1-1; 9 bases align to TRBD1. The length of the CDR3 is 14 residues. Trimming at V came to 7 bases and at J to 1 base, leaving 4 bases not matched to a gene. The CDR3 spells CASTPGQGNTEAFF. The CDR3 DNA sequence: TGTGCCAGCACCCCGGGACAGGGGAACACTGAAGCTTTCTTT.

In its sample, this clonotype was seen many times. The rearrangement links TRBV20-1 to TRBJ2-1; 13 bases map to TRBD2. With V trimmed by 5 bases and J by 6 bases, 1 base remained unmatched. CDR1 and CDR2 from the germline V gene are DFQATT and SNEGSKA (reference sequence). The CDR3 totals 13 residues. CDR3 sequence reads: CSAGLAGVNEQFF. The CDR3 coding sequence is TGCAGTGCTGGACTAGCGGGAGTCAATGAGCAGTTCTTC.

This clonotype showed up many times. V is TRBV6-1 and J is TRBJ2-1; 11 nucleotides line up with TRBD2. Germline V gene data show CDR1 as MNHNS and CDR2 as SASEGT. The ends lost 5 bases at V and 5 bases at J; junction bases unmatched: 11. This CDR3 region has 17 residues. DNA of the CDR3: TGTGCCAGCAGTTGGACCCATAGACTAGCGGGGAACAATGAGCAGTTCTTC. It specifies CASSWTHRLAGNNEQFF.

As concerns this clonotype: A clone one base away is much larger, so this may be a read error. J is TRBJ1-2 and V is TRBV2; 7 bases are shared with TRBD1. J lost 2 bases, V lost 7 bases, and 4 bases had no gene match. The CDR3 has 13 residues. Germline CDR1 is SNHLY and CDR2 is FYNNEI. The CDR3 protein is CASIGQVNYGYTF. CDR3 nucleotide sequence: TGTGCCAGCATTGGACAGGTCAACTATGGCTACACCTTC.

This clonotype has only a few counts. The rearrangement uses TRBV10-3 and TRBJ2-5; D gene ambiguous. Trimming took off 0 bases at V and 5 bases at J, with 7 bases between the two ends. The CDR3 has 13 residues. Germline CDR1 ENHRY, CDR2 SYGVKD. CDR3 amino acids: CAISESGIETQYF. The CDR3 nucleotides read TGTGCCATCAGTGAGTCGGGGATCGAGACCCAGTACTTC.

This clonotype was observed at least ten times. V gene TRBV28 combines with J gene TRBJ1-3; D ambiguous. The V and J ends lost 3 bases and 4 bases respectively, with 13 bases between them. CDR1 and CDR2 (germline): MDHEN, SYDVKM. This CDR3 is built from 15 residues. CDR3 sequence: CASSLAWTDGNTIYF. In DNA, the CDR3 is TGTGCCAGCAGTTTGGCATGGACCGACGGAAACACCATATATTTT.

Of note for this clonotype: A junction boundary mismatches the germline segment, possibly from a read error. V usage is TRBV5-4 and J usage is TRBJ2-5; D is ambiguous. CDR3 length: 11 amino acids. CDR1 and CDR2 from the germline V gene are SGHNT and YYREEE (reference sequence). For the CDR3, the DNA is TGTGCCAGCAGCTCGGGTGAGATCCAGTACTTC. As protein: CASSSGEIQYF.

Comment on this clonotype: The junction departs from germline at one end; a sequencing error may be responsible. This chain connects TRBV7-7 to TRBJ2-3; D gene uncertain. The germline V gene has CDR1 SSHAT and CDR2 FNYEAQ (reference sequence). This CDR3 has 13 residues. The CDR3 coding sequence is TGTGCCAGCAGCTTAGTCACTGGAGATACGAAGTATTTT. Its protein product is CASSLVTGDTKYF. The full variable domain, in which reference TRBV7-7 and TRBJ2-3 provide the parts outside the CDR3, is GAGVSQSPRYKVTKRGQDVTLRCDPISSHATLYWYQQALGQGPEFLTYFNYEAQPDKSGLPSDRFSAERPEGSISTLTIQRTEQRDSAMYRCASSLVTGDTKYFGPGTRLTVL.

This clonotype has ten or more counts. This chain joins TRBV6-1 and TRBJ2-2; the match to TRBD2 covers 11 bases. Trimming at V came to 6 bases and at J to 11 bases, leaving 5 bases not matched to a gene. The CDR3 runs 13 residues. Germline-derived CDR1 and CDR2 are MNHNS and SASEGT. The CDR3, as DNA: TGTGCCAGCAGCGGGACTAGCGGTTTTGAGCTGTTTTTT. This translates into CASSGTSGFELFF.

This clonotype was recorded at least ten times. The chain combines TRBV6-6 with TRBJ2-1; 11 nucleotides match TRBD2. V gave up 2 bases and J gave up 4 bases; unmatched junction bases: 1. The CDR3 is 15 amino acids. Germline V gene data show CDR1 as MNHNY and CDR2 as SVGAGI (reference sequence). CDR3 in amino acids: CASSYTSGGYNEQFF. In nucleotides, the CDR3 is TGTGCCAGCAGTTACACTAGCGGGGGTTACAATGAGCAGTTCTTC.

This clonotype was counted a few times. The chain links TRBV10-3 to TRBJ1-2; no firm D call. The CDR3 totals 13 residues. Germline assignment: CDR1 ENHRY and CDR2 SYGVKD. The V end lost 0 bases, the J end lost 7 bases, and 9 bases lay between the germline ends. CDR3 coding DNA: TGTGCCATCAGTGAGTCGTCGAGTGGTGGCTACACCTTC. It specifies CAISESSSGGYTF.

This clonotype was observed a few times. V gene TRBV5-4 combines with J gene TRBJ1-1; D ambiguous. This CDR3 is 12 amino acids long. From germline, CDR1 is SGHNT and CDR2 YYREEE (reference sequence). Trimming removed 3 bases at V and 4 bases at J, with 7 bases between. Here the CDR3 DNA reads TGTGCCAGCAGCTCATACGGCACTGAAGCTTTCTTT. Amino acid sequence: CASSSYGTEAFF.

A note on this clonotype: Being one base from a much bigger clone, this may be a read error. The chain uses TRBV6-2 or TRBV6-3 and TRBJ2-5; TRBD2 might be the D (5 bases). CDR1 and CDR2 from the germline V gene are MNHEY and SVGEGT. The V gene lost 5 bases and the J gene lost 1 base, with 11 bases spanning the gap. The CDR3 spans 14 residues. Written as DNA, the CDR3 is TGTGCCAGCAGTACCTGCGGGTCCCAAGAGACCCAGTACTTC. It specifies CASSTCGSQETQYF.

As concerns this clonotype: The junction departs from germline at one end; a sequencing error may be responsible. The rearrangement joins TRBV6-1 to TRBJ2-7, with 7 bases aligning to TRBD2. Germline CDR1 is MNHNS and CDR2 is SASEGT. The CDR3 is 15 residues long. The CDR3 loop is CASSHRRTSIYERYF. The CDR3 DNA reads TGTGCCAGCAGTCACCGAAGGACTAGTATCTACGAGCGGTACTTC.

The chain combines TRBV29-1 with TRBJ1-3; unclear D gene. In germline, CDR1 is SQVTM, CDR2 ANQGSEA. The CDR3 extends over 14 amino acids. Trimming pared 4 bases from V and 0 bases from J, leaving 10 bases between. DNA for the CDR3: TGCAGCGTTGTAGGTCAGGCCTCTGGAAACACCATATATTTT. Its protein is CSVVGQASGNTIYF.

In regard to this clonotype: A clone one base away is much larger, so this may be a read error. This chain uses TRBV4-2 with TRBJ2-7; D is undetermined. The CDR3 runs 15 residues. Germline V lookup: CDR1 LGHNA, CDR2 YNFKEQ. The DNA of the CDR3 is TGTGCCAGCAGCCAAGAGGCGCGACTCACCTACGGGCAGTACTTC. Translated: CASSQEARLTYGQYF.